This section outlines one T cell receptor beta chain sequence together with its context. The data were obtained in a study of cytomegalovirus exposure and HLA in healthy donors. The repertoire was sequenced with immunoSEQ multiplex PCR; TCRdb's copy has only in-frame clones and lacks some. The table has about 130,000 clones, roughly nine tenths seen once; the top ten hold 1.1%. V was cut by 6 bases and J by 1 base, with 16 bases left in between. This CDR3 is 15 amino acids long. CDR1 and CDR2 (germline): MDHEN, SYDVKM. The sequenced sample consisted of PBMCs. The genes are TRBV28 and TRBJ2-7; maybe TRBD2 (6 bases). This clonotype was sampled from a woman aged 18-29 years in good health and CMV-seronegative. CDR3 nucleotides: TGTGCCAGCAGGCCGACAGAGCGGGTGTCCTACGAGCAGTACTTC. Protein product: CASRPTERVSYEQYF. The full variable domain, rest sourced from reference TRBV28 and TRBJ2-7, is DVKVTQSSRYLVKRTGEKVFLECVQDMDHENMFWYRQDPGLGLRLIYFSYDVKMKEKGDIPEGYSVSREKKERFSLILESASTNQTSMYLCASRPTERVSYEQYFGPGTRLTVT.